This entry lists 15 T cell receptor beta chains sequenced from one sample in a study of shared clonotypes between healthy human individuals. The data were produced by immunoSEQ multiplex PCR, yet TCRdb's version contains in-frame clones alone and is incomplete. Of 2 million to 2.5 million clones listed, 90% to 95% were seen once; the top ten hold roughly 0.36%. Sequencing input: naive CD4+ T cells from PBMCs. Stated subset: CD45RA+ positively selected. Receptors were obtained from a man aged 18 to 30 in good health. Some clones in this sample may be carry-over from other donors' samples.

V gene TRBV6-1 combines with J gene TRBJ2-5; 7 nucleotides agree with TRBD1. Germline CDR1 reads MNHNS; CDR2 reads SASEGT. V lost 5 bases and J lost 4; bases outside the gene matches: 4. This CDR3 is 13 amino acids long. The CDR3 protein is CASSIPGGETQYF. DNA for the CDR3: TGTGCCAGCAGTATCCCAGGGGGAGAGACCCAGTACTTC.

The chain employs TRBV6-5 and TRBJ2-7, with D hard to call. The CDR3 is made up of 12 amino acids. The V end lost 4 bases, the J end lost 2 bases, and 6 bases lay between the germline ends. From germline, CDR1 is MNHEY and CDR2 SVGAGI. CDR3 region: CASSSDAYEQYF. CDR3 nucleotides: TGTGCCAGCAGTTCCGATGCCTACGAGCAGTACTTC.

The chain combines TRBV5-1 with TRBJ1-1; 12 bases are shared with TRBD1. The CDR3 spans 19 residues. J gave up 4 bases and V 2 bases, and 15 bases lay outside the gene matches. CDR1 and CDR2 (germline): SGHRS, YFSETQ. The chain's CDR3 is CASSFTSGQGAGARTEAFF. CDR3 in DNA: TGCGCCAGCAGCTTTACTTCGGGACAGGGGGCCGGAGCGCGCACTGAAGCTTTCTTT.

The chain couples TRBV19 to TRBJ1-5; D possibly corresponds to TRBD1 (5 bases). This CDR3 contains 15 residues. The germline V gene encodes CDR1 LNHDA and CDR2 SQIVND (reference sequence). V was trimmed by 3 bases and J by 4 bases, leaving 13 bases between them. CDR3 in amino acids: CASSIWGRVNQPQHF. CDR3 DNA: TGTGCCAGTAGTATTTGGGGCAGGGTAAATCAGCCCCAGCATTTT.

The chain combines TRBV28 with TRBJ2-7, with a tentative D call TRBD2 (6 bases). Per the germline V gene, CDR1 is MDHEN and CDR2 is SYDVKM. Trimming shortened V by 3 bases and J by 3 bases, and 15 bases separated the two germline ends. CDR3 length: 15 residues. CDR3 in amino acids: CASSFSSGVSYEQYF. CDR3 nucleotide sequence: TGTGCCAGCAGTTTCTCGTCGGGAGTCAGCTACGAGCAGTACTTC.

J is TRBJ2-1 and V is TRBV30, with TRBD1 matching 8 bases. CDR1 is GTSNPN, CDR2 SVGIG, per germline (reference sequence). The CDR3 length is 11 residues. The CDR3 spells CTGGFYNEQFF. The CDR3 DNA sequence: TGTACAGGGGGATTCTACAATGAGCAGTTCTTC.

The chain recombines TRBV2 with TRBJ2-2; D may be TRBD1 or TRBD2 (6 bases each). The germline V and J ends were trimmed by 6 bases and 3 bases, with 17 bases remaining between them. CDR3 length: 16 residues. Germline loops: CDR1 SNHLY, CDR2 FYNNEI. The CDR3 protein is CASSLEGGAHTGELFF. The CDR3 DNA reads TGTGCCAGCAGCCTTGAGGGGGGAGCCCACACCGGGGAGCTGTTTTTT.

This rearrangement joins TRBV5-1 to TRBJ2-2; 11 bases agree with TRBD2. In germline, CDR1 is SGHRS, CDR2 YFSETQ. The CDR3 runs to 15 residues. The V and J ends lost 6 bases and 5 bases, in that order; junction bases with no gene match: 6. CDR3 sequence: CASIQTSGITGELFF. DNA for the CDR3: TGCGCCAGCATACAGACTAGCGGGATAACCGGGGAGCTGTTTTTT.

The chain recombines TRBV7-7 with TRBJ2-5; TRBD2 agrees at 8 bases. Germline CDR1 and CDR2: SSHAT and FNYEAQ (reference sequence). This CDR3 has 15 residues. J was trimmed by 3 bases and V by 1 base; bases with no gene match: 4. The CDR3 loop is CASSLGGTREETQYF. The CDR3 DNA reads TGTGCCAGCAGCTTAGGAGGGACTAGGGAAGAGACCCAGTACTTC.

About this clone: Within the sample, other DNA sequences also encode this same CDR3. The chain joins TRBV7-9 to TRBJ1-4, with 11 bases identical to TRBD1. V lost 1 base and J lost 8; bases outside the gene matches: 3. The germline V gene encodes CDR1 SEHNR and CDR2 FQNEAQ (reference sequence). This CDR3 has 15 residues. In nucleotides, the CDR3 is TGTGCCAGCAGCTTAGGGGACAGGGGGAACGAAAAACTGTTTTTT. The encoded protein is CASSLGDRGNEKLFF.

Notes on this clone: Other DNA sequences in the sample encode the same CDR3. This sequence joins TRBV28 and TRBJ1-2, with D maybe TRBD1 (6 bases). Germline loops: CDR1 MDHEN, CDR2 SYDVKM. Trimming took off 2 bases at V and 3 bases at J, with 13 bases between the two ends. The CDR3 consists of 15 residues. CDR3: CASSLGGAGDYGYTF. The CDR3 nucleotides are TGTGCCAGCAGTTTAGGCGGGGCAGGGGACTATGGCTACACCTTC.

The rearrangement links TRBV19 to TRBJ2-7, with D perhaps matching TRBD1 or TRBD2 (5 bases each). CDR3 length: 15 amino acids. CDR1 is LNHDA and CDR2 is SQIVND in the germline V gene (reference sequence). The V and J ends lost 5 bases and 3 bases respectively, with 17 bases between them. The CDR3 bases are TGTGCCAGTAGTCCCCGGCCGGGGACCCACTACGAGCAGTACTTC. As protein: CASSPRPGTHYEQYF.

As DNA, the CDR3 is TGTGCCAGCTCACCGGGGGACAGGGGGTCTGAAGCTTTCTTT. Translating it yields CASSPGDRGSEAFF. The chain joins TRBV18 to TRBJ1-1; TRBD1 aligns across 11 bases. This CDR3 region has 14 residues. Germline V gene sequence: CDR1 KGHSH, CDR2 LQKENI. After removal of 3 bases from V and 6 bases from J, the junction contained 3 bases not matched to a gene.

J is TRBJ1-1 and V is TRBV6-1, with no clear D. The CDR3 extends over 13 amino acids. V was pared by 1 base and J by 3 bases, with 6 bases between. CDR1 is MNHNS, CDR2 SASEGT, per germline. The CDR3 DNA reads TGTGCCAGCAGTGAAGTGTGGTACACTGAAGCTTTCTTT. Its translation is CASSEVWYTEAFF.

The sample holds one count of this clone. V gene TRBV6-4 combines with J gene TRBJ2-3; 14 bases map to TRBD2. This CDR3 comprises 16 residues. The V and J ends lost 7 bases and 5 bases, in that order; junction bases with no gene match: 8. Germline assignment: CDR1 MRHNA and CDR2 SNTAGT. CDR3 nucleotide sequence: TGTGCCAGCAAATCGACTAGCGGGAGGGCCGAAGATACGCAGTATTTT. This encodes CASKSTSGRAEDTQYF.